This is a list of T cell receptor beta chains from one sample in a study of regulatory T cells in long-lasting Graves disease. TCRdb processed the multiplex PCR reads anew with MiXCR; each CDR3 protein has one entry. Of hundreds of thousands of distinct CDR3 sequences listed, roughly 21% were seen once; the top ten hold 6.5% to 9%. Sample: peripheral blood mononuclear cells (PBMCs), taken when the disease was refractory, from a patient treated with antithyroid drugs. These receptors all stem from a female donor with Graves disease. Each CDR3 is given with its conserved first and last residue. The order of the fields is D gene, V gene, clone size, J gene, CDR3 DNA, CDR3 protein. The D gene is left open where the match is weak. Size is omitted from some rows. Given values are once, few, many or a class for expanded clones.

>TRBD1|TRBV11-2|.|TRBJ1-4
TGTGCCAGCAGCGGGCGCCGGGACAGGGGAGATGAAAAACTGTTTTTT
CASSGRRDRGDEKLFF
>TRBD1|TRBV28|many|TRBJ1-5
TGTGCCAGCAGTTCGTCAGGGGGCTCAAAGAGGCAGCCCCAGCATTTT
CASSSSGGSKRQPQHF
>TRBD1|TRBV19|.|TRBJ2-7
TGTGCCAGTAGTCCACCACGGACAGGTTCCTACGAGCAGTACTTC
CASSPPRTGSYEQYF
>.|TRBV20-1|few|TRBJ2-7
TGCAGTGCTAGTAGGGGGACCTCCTACGAGCAGTACTTC
CSASRGTSYEQYF
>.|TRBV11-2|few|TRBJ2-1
TGTGCCAGCAGCTTAGCGGGCCATGAAGAATACAATGAGCAGTTCTTC
CASSLAGHEEYNEQFF
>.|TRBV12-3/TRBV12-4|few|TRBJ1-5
TGTGCCAGCAGGTCGTGGAACCTTGGCGGCAATCAGCCCCAGCATTTT
CASRSWNLGGNQPQHF
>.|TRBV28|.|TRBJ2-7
TGTGCCAGCAGTGGGATATCGAAGGGGTACTACGAGCAGTACTTC
CASSGISKGYYEQYF
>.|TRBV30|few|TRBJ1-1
TGTGCCTGGATAACAGCCGTGAACACTGAAGCTTTCTTT
CAWITAVNTEAFF
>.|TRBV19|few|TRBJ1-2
TGTGCCAGTAAGCCGGGATCCCTCTATGGCTACACCTTC
CASKPGSLYGYTF
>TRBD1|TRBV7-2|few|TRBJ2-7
TGTGCCAGCAGCACTCGCCGGGACAGTCCCTACGAGCAGTACTTC
CASSTRRDSPYEQYF
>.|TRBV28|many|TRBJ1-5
TGTGCCAGCAGTTTAGGCAGGGGCCAGCCCCAGCATTTT
CASSLGRGQPQHF
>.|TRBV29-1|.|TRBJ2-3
TGCAGCGTTGTTATAGATACGCAGTATTTT
CSVVIDTQYF
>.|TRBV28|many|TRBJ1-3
TGTGCCAGCAGTAGACAGTTAGTCTCTGGAAACACCATATATTTT
CASSRQLVSGNTIYF
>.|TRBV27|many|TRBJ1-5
TGTGCCAGCAGTTTGAACAGGTACCAGCCCCAGCATTTT
CASSLNRYQPQHF
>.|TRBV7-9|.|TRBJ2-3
TGTGCCAGCAGCCCCAGGGAGAGCACAGATACGCAGTATTTT
CASSPRESTDTQYF
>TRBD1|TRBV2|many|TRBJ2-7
TGTGCCAGCAGTGAAGCGCTGAGGACAGGGGACTACGAGCAGTACTTC
CASSEALRTGDYEQYF
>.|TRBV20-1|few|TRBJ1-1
TGCAGTGCTAAGAGGGGTCGTACTGAAGCTTTCTTT
CSAKRGRTEAFF